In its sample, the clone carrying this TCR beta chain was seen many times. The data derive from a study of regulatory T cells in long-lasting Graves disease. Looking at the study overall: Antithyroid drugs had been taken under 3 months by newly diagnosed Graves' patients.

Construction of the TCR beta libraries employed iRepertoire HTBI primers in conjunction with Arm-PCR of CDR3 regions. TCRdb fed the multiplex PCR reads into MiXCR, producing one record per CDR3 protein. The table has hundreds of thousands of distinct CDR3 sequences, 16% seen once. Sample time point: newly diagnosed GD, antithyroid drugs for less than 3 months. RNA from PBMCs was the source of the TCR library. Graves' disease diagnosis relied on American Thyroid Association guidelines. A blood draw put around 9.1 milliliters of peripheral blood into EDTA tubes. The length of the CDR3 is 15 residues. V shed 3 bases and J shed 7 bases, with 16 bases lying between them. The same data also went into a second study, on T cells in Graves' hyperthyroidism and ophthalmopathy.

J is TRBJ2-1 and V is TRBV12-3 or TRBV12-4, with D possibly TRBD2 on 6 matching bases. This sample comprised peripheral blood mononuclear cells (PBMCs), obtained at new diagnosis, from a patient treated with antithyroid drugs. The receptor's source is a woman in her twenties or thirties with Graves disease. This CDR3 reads CASSLQGGIWNEQFF. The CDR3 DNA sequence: TGTGCCAGCAGTTTGCAGGGAGGTATTTGGAATGAGCAGTTCTTC.